The clone carrying this TCR beta chain is categorized as medium-sized. TCRdb reprocessed the PCR reads using MiXCR. The table has under 55,000 clones, approximately 17% seen once. This CDR3 comprises 16 residues. The germline CDR1 and CDR2 sequences are MDHEN and SYDVKM. V lost 6 bases and J lost 0; bases outside the gene matches: 9. Nobody among the patients had been given any treatment before thyroid surgery. The source of the sample is a study of metastatic and nonmetastatic thyroid tumors. Study-level information: It was across blood and tumor or nodule tissue from malignant and benign thyroid patients that repertoires were compared.

The TCR originated in a female donor with papillary thyroid cancer or a benign thyroid nodule (not recorded which). Some clones in this sample may be carry-over from other donors' samples. The chain uses TRBV28 and TRBJ2-7, with 9 bases that match TRBD2. Sequenced: blood. As DNA, the CDR3 is TGTGCCAGCAGCTACCGACTAGCGGCTAGCTCCTACGAGCAGTACTTC. Translated, it gives CASSYRLAASSYEQYF.